This T cell receptor (beta chain) appears in the sequencing data of a study of early T cells in non-severe SARS-CoV-2 infection. Findings of the study overall: VDJdb-based matching was biased toward anti-spike CD8 responses and missed private and CD4 specificities.

CDR1 SGHVS and CDR2 FNYEAQ come from the germline V gene. Unmatched junction bases numbered 6, after V lost 2 bases and J lost 3 bases. The CDR3 has 16 amino acids. Attached unique molecular identifiers marked individual cDNA molecules. TCRdb passed the 5' RACE reads through MiXCR, listing each CDR3 protein once. The sample yields some 12,000 distinct CDR3 sequences, 4% to 5.5% seen once. The sample holds many counts of this clonotype. Its antigen remains unidentified. This TCR derives from an adult who was a healthcare worker with PCR-confirmed SARS-CoV-2 infection or an uninfected control (not recorded which). The V gene is TRBV7-6, the J gene TRBJ2-7; 11 bases are shared with TRBD1. The sample was whole blood. The DNA for the CDR3 is TGTGCCAGCAGCTTAAGAGGAGGGACAGGGGGCTACGAGCAGTACTTC. Protein sequence: CASSLRGGTGGYEQYF.